This T cell receptor (beta chain) comes out of a study of cytomegalovirus exposure and HLA in healthy donors. Primers included in the PCR were 60 Vbeta and 13 Jbeta primers. Sequenced by immunoSEQ multiplex PCR; TCRdb stores in-frame clones only, minus some. The sample shows about 160,000 clones, approximately 84% of them seen only once. What was sequenced was PBMCs. The sequence was collected from a male donor in good health and CMV-seropositive.

CDR3 residues: CATSRDRGGQPQHF. The CDR3 nucleotides are TGTGCCACCAGCAGAGATCGAGGAGGTCAGCCCCAGCATTTT. The chain carries TRBV15 and TRBJ1-5; no firm D call. Trimming pared 0 bases from V and 6 bases from J, leaving 9 bases between. Looked up from germline, CDR1 is LNHNV and CDR2 is YYDKDF (reference sequence). The CDR3 extends over 14 amino acids. Full variable domain (remainder filled in from reference TRBV15 and TRBJ1-5): DAMVIQNPRYQVTQFGKPVTLSCSQTLNHNVMYWYQQKSSQAPKLLFHYYDKDFNNEADTPDNFQSRRPNTSFCFLDIRSPGLGDTAMYLCATSRDRGGQPQHFGDGTRLSIL.